This TCR beta chain was documented in a study of cytomegalovirus exposure and HLA in healthy donors. In the PCR, 60 Vbeta and 13 Jbeta primers were used. The assay was immunoSEQ multiplex PCR, and TCRdb's table has in-frame clones only and misses some. The sample holds about 97,000 clones, approximately 71% seen once. The V end lost 1 base, the J end lost 5 bases, and 14 bases lay between the germline ends. CDR3 length equals 15 residues. Germline V CDR1 and CDR2: MNHNS, SASEGT. As concerns this clone: Its target is not known.

Whole-study results and caveats: Most TCRs appeared rarely, but some public TCRs recurred in many donors.

The sequence came from a male donor in good health and CMV-seropositive. Sequencing input: PBMCs. V is TRBV6-1 and J is TRBJ1-1, with D possibly being TRBD1 (5 bases). The CDR3 DNA is TGTGCCAGCAGTGAAGTAAGGACACCGAGGACTGAAGCTTTCTTT. Translation gives CASSEVRTPRTEAFF.